These 10 T cell receptor beta chains were all obtained from the same sample, sequenced in a study of early T cells in non-severe SARS-CoV-2 infection. TCRdb passed the 5' RACE reads through MiXCR, listing each CDR3 protein once. Among tens of thousands of distinct CDR3 sequences listed, 6% to 7.5% were seen once. The specimen sequenced was whole blood. The receptors derive from an adult who was a healthcare worker with PCR-confirmed SARS-CoV-2 infection or an uninfected control (not recorded which).

This clonotype turned up a few times. The chain carries TRBV2 and TRBJ2-1, with 10 bases that match TRBD2. Unmatched junction bases numbered 3, after V lost 5 bases and J lost 2 bases. This CDR3 is 15 amino acids long. Germline lookup yields CDR1 SNHLY and CDR2 FYNNEI. CDR3 coding DNA: TGTGCCAGCAGTTACCTAGCGGGGGCCTACAATGAGCAGTTCTTC. Protein sequence: CASSYLAGAYNEQFF.

This rearrangement joins TRBV6-5 to TRBJ1-5; the D gene is possibly TRBD1 (6 bases). Trimming took 3 bases from V and 0 from J, leaving 18 bases between them. Germline V gene lookup returns CDR1 MNHEY and CDR2 SVGAGI. The CDR3 has 18 amino acids. This CDR3 reads CASSYSQVGAPSNQPQHF. The CDR3 DNA is TGTGCCAGCAGTTATTCACAGGTGGGGGCTCCTAGCAATCAGCCCCAGCATTTT.

The table lists this clonotype with a few counts. The rearrangement joins TRBV11-3 to TRBJ2-7; unclear D gene. V dropped 5 bases and J dropped 7 bases, with 6 bases sitting between them. CDR1 is SGHNT, CDR2 YENEEA, per germline. The CDR3 extends over 10 amino acids. CDR3 protein: CASSIKEQYF. The CDR3 DNA follows: TGTGCCAGCAGCATTAAAGAGCAGTACTTC.

The rearrangement links TRBV6-5 to TRBJ2-7; D remains unclear. CDR3 length equals 15 residues. V was shortened by 5 bases and J by 2 bases, with 16 bases between the two germline ends. Per germline, CDR1 MNHEY and CDR2 SVGAGI. In nucleotides, the CDR3 is TGTGCCAGCAGTGCCTCCGTTGGCCGGCCCTACGAGCAGTACTTC. Amino acids: CASSASVGRPYEQYF.

This rearrangement joins TRBV6-1 to TRBJ1-5; no definite D call. CDR1 MNHNS and CDR2 SASEGT come from the germline V gene. Trimming removed 9 bases from V and 1 base from J, with 10 bases in between. CDR3 length: 13 amino acids. CDR3 sequence reads: CASWVGSNQPQHF. CDR3 in DNA: TGTGCCAGTTGGGTGGGGAGCAATCAGCCCCAGCATTTT.

This sequence joins TRBV11-2 and TRBJ2-4, with TRBD2 identical over 8 bases. The CDR3 has 17 residues. In germline, CDR1 is SGHAT, CDR2 FQNNGV. V gave up 4 bases and J gave up 3 bases; unmatched junction bases: 11. In DNA, the CDR3 is TGTGCCAGCAGCTACCCACGGGGGGGTTGGGACAAAAACATTCAGTACTTC. Protein sequence: CASSYPRGGWDKNIQYF. Together with reference TRBV11-2 and TRBJ2-4, the CDR3 gives the full variable domain: EAGVAQSPRYKIIEKRQSVAFWCNPISGHATLYWYQQILGQGPKLLIQFQNNGVVDDSQLPKDRFSAERLKGVDSTLKIQPAKLEDSAVYLCASSYPRGGWDKNIQYFGAGTRLSVL.

In this sample, this clonotype turned up a few times. V gene TRBV6-5 combines with J gene TRBJ2-3; D gene ambiguous. This CDR3 is built from 13 residues. V was pared by 6 bases and J by 3 bases, with 10 bases between. Germline CDR1 reads MNHEY; CDR2 reads SVGAGI. The CDR3 loop is CASSYGVTDTQYF. DNA of the CDR3: TGTGCCAGCAGCTACGGAGTTACAGATACGCAGTATTTT.

V gene TRBV19 combines with J gene TRBJ2-4; TRBD1 matches 7 bases. Germline V gene sequence: CDR1 LNHDA, CDR2 SQIVND (reference sequence). Losses at the gene ends were 10 bases for V and 2 bases for J; bases not matched to a gene: 20. The CDR3 is 18 residues long. DNA for the CDR3: TGTGCCACCCAATACGCAACCGGGACCAGGGGGACCAAAAACATTCAGTACTTC. Its translation: CATQYATGTRGTKNIQYF.

In this sample, this clonotype turned up a few times. The chain uses TRBV4-1 and TRBJ2-7; 8 bases line up with TRBD2. Losses at the gene ends were 5 bases for V and 1 base for J; bases not matched to a gene: 7. This CDR3 is 15 amino acids long. The V gene's germline CDR1 is MGHRA and CDR2 YSYEKL. This CDR3 is CASSVAGGLSYEQYF. In DNA, the CDR3 is TGCGCCAGCAGCGTGGCGGGGGGACTTTCCTACGAGCAGTACTTC.

In its sample, this clonotype was seen many times. The rearrangement uses TRBV20-1 and TRBJ2-4, with D perhaps matching TRBD2 (7 bases). Germline V gene sequence: CDR1 DFQATT, CDR2 SNEGSKA (reference sequence). This CDR3 is 14 amino acids long. V was trimmed by 6 bases and J by 6 bases, leaving 18 bases between them. The CDR3, as DNA: TGCAGTGCCCCCGGGGGGCGGGCGAGAAACATTCAGTACTTC. Protein sequence: CSAPGGRARNIQYF.